Listed here are 14 T cell receptor beta chains from one sample, sequenced in a study of cytomegalovirus exposure and HLA in healthy donors. PCR was performed using 60 Vbeta and 13 Jbeta primers. The data were produced by immunoSEQ multiplex PCR, yet TCRdb's version contains in-frame clones alone and is incomplete. The sample shows around 100,000 clones, roughly 71% of them seen only once. Sequencing was performed on PBMCs. The receptors originated from a middle-aged man in good health and CMV-seropositive.

J is TRBJ1-2 and V is TRBV5-4; a weak D match, TRBD1 (5 bases). Germline V gene lookup returns CDR1 SGHNT and CDR2 YYREEE (reference sequence). V lost 0 bases and J lost 7, with 7 bases in between. The CDR3 is made up of 12 amino acids. The CDR3 coding sequence is TGTGCCAGCAGCTTGGAAGGGGTTGGCTACACCTTC. This codes for CASSLEGVGYTF.

This chain uses TRBV6-6 with TRBJ1-2; D is undetermined. V gave up 5 bases and J gave up 4 bases, with 14 bases separating them. CDR3 length: 14 amino acids. CDR1 is MNHNY, CDR2 SVGAGI, per germline (reference sequence). CDR3 nucleotides: TGTGCCAGCAGTCCCACGGGGATCGGCTATGGCTACACCTTC. This encodes CASSPTGIGYGYTF.

The chain has TRBV5-3 and TRBJ2-2, with 10 bases aligning to TRBD2. TRBV5-3 is flagged as an ORF with uncertain function. V was clipped by 3 bases and J by 4 bases; unmatched bases: 15. CDR3 length equals 19 residues. CDR3 region: CARSSLAKSGRASTGELFF. The CDR3 bases are TGTGCCAGAAGCTCCCTGGCGAAAAGCGGGAGGGCGAGCACCGGGGAGCTGTTTTTT.

The gene calls are TRBV28 and TRBJ1-5, with 9 nucleotides matching TRBD1. CDR1 is MDHEN and CDR2 is SYDVKM in the germline V gene. The junction had 7 bases not matched to a gene; V was cut back by 1 base and J by 6 bases. This CDR3 has 16 amino acids. The CDR3 nucleotides are TGTGCCAGCAGTTTATCTTCCGGGACAGGGCGTCAGCCCCAGCATTTT. The encoded protein is CASSLSSGTGRQPQHF.

The rearrangement joins TRBV28 to TRBJ2-1; a possible D gene is TRBD2 (5 bases). CDR1 is MDHEN, CDR2 SYDVKM, per germline. The ends were cut back, 6 bases at V and 4 bases at J, with 19 bases in the middle. CDR3 length: 16 amino acids. The CDR3 spells CASSTPGGEEYNEQFF. DNA of the CDR3: TGTGCCAGCAGCACCCCCGGAGGAGAAGAATACAATGAGCAGTTCTTC.

The chain uses TRBV7-9 and TRBJ2-7; 7 bases fit TRBD1. The germline CDR1 and CDR2 sequences are SEHNR and FQNEAQ (reference sequence). CDR3 length: 13 amino acids. V lost 8 bases, J lost 4 bases, and 8 bases stayed unmatched. This chain's CDR3 is CASRDSLSYEQYV. The CDR3 nucleotides read TGTGCCAGCCGGGACAGTCTTTCTTACGAGCAGTACGTC.

This clone came up a few times. The genes are TRBV5-4 and TRBJ2-6; 8 bases fit TRBD1. Trimming at V came to 4 bases and at J to 2 bases, leaving 5 bases not matched to a gene. The CDR3 extends over 16 amino acids. Germline CDR1 and CDR2: SGHNT and YYREEE (reference sequence). The DNA for the CDR3 is TGTGCCAGCAGCCTCCCGACAGGGGCTGGGGCCAACGTCCTGACTTTC. Its translation: CASSLPTGAGANVLTF.

V is TRBV5-8 and J is TRBJ2-5, with D perhaps TRBD2 (6 bases). The CDR3 loop spans 13 amino acids. Germline CDR1 reads SGHTS; CDR2 reads YDEGEE. The germline V and J ends were trimmed by 0 bases and 6 bases, with 9 bases remaining between them. CDR3 in DNA: TGTGCCAGCAGCTTGGGCGGGGTAAAGACCCAGTACTTC. Translation gives CASSLGGVKTQYF.

The J gene is TRBJ2-7, the V gene TRBV6-5; TRBD1 is a possible D gene (6 bases). Germline lookup yields CDR1 MNHEY and CDR2 SVGAGI. The CDR3 totals 15 residues. The ends were cut back, 0 bases at V and 2 bases at J, with 11 bases in the middle. The CDR3 DNA reads as TGTGCCAGCAGTTACTCAGACAGGTTTGCCTACGAGCAGTACTTC. Translation: CASSYSDRFAYEQYF.

DNA for the CDR3: TGTGCCAGCGTTACAGGGGGAAACACTGAAGCTTTCTTT. Translating it yields CASVTGGNTEAFF. V is TRBV19 and J is TRBJ1-1; TRBD1 matches at 8 bases. The CDR3 covers 13 residues. The junction had 5 bases not matched to a gene; V was cut back by 9 bases and J by 2 bases. Germline CDR1 is LNHDA and CDR2 is SQIVND (reference sequence).

This chain joins TRBV30 and TRBJ2-1, with D tentatively TRBD2 (6 bases). The CDR3 covers 14 residues. V dropped 5 bases and J dropped 0 bases, with 11 bases sitting between them. Looked up from germline, CDR1 is GTSNPN and CDR2 is SVGIG (reference sequence). CDR3: CAWRLAFSYNEQFF. For the CDR3, the DNA is TGTGCCTGGCGTCTAGCGTTCTCCTACAATGAGCAGTTCTTC.

This clone has more than one count but fewer than ten. The CDR3 here is CASSLPGTGETQYF. The CDR3 DNA sequence: TGTGCCAGCAGCCTCCCGGGGACAGGGGAGACCCAGTACTTC. The chain employs TRBV5-4 and TRBJ2-5; 9 bases agree with TRBD1. J was trimmed by 5 bases and V by 4 bases; bases with no gene match: 6. This CDR3 is 14 amino acids long. CDR1 and CDR2 from the germline V gene are SGHNT and YYREEE (reference sequence).

V is TRBV9 and J is TRBJ2-6, with 7 bases fitting TRBD1. Trimming cost V 4 bases and J 0 bases; bases outside gene matches: 7. This CDR3 comprises 17 residues. Germline CDR1 and CDR2: SGDLS and YYNGEE. The CDR3 DNA sequence: TGTGCCAGCAGCCCCCGGACAGGACTCTCTGGGGCCAACGTCCTGACTTTC. Translated: CASSPRTGLSGANVLTF.

The CDR3 sequence is CASSLDTSGPGYEQYF. The CDR3, as DNA: TGCGCCAGCAGCCTTGATACAAGCGGGCCCGGCTACGAGCAGTACTTC. The chain recombines TRBV4-1 with TRBJ2-7, with a weak D call TRBD2 (6 bases). Germline V lookup: CDR1 MGHRA, CDR2 YSYEKL. Trimming took off 4 bases at V and 3 bases at J, with 19 bases between the two ends. This CDR3 has 16 residues.